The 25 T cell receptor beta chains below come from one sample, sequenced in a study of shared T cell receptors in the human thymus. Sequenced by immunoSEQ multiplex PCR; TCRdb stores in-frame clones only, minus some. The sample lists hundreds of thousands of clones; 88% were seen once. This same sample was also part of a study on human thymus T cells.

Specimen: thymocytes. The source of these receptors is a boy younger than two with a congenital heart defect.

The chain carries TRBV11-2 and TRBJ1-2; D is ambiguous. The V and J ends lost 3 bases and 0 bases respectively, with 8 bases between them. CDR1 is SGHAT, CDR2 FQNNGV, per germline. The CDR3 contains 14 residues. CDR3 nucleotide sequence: TGTGCCAGCAGCTTGGGCAGCCCTAACTATGGCTACACCTTC. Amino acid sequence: CASSLGSPNYGYTF.

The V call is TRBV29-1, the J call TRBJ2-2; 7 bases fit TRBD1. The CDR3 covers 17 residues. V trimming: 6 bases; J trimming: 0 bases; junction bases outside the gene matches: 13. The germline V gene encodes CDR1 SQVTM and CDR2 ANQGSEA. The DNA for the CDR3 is TGCAGCGTAGCCGTTTTGTGGGACAGCACGAACACCGGGGAGCTGTTTTTT. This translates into CSVAVLWDSTNTGELFF.

CDR3 coding DNA: TGTGCCGGTCAGAATTCACCCCTCCACTTT. It translates to CAGQNSPLHF. The chain carries TRBV30 and TRBJ1-6; no firm D call. Germline assignment: CDR1 GTSNPN and CDR2 SVGIG (reference sequence). The CDR3 has 10 amino acids. The germline V and J ends were trimmed by 8 bases and 7 bases, with 6 bases remaining between them.

The CDR3 spells CASSSLLPLAGLMGTQYF. The CDR3 coding sequence is TGTGCCAGCAGCTCCCTCCTCCCACTAGCGGGACTGATGGGGACCCAGTACTTC. The rearrangement joins TRBV21-1 to TRBJ2-5; the table's D gene call, TRBD2, was not cross checked with the DNA. TRBV21-1 is a documented pseudogene. CDR3 length: 18 residues.

CDR3 loop: CASSGGNEQYF. As DNA, the CDR3 is TGCGCCAGCAGTGGAGGCAACGAGCAGTACTTC. V usage is TRBV10-1 and J usage is TRBJ2-7; D is unresolved. Trimming cost V 4 bases and J 5 bases, with 6 bases left between them. The CDR3 loop spans 11 amino acids. Germline CDR1 is WNHNN and CDR2 is SYGVQD (reference sequence).

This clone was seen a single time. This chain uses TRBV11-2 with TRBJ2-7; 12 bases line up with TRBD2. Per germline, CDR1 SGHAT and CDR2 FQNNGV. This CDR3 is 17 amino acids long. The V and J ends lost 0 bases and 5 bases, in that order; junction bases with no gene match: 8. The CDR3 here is CASSLDLRLAGEDEQYF. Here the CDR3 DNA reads TGTGCCAGCAGCTTAGATTTAAGACTAGCGGGAGAGGACGAGCAGTACTTC.

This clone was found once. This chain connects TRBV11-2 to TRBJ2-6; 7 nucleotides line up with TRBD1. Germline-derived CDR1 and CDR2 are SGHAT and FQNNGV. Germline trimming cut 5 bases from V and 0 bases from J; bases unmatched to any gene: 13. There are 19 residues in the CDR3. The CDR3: CASSQNRGYTSSGANVLTF. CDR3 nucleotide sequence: TGTGCCAGCAGCCAAAACAGGGGCTACACCAGCTCTGGGGCCAACGTCCTGACTTTC.

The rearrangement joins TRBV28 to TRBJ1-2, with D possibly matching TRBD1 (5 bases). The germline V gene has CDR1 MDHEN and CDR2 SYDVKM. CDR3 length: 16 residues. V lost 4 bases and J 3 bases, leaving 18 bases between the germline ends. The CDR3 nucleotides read TGTGCCAGCAGTTCCACCTCGCAGGGCTGGGACTATGGCTACACCTTC. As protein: CASSSTSQGWDYGYTF.

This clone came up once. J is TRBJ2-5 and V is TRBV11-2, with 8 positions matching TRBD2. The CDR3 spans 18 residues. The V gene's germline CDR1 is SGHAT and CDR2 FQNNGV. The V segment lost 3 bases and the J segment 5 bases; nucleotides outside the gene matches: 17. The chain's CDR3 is CASSFPRLAGSSGETQYF. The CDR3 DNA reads TGTGCCAGCAGCTTCCCGCGCCTAGCGGGTTCGTCGGGGGAGACCCAGTACTTC.

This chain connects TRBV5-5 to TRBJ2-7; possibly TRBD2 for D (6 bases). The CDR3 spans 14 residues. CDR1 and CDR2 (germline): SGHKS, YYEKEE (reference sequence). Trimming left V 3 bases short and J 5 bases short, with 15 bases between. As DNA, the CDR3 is TGTGCCAGCAGCTCGCGGGACCTGGCCCACGAGCAGTACTTC. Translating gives CASSSRDLAHEQYF.

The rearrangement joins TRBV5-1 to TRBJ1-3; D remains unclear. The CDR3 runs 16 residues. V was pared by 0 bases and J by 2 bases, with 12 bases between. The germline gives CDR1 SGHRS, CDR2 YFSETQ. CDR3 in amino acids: CASSLAPHNTGNTIYF. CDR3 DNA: TGCGCCAGCAGCTTGGCCCCCCACAATACTGGAAACACCATATATTTT.

For the CDR3, the DNA is TGTGCCAGTAGTATAGGGACTAGCACAGATACGCAGTATTTT. Encoded protein: CASSIGTSTDTQYF. V gene TRBV19 combines with J gene TRBJ2-3, with D maybe TRBD2 (5 bases). V was clipped by 1 base and J by 0 bases, with 5 bases between them. CDR1 is LNHDA and CDR2 is SQIVND in the germline V gene (reference sequence). The CDR3 loop spans 14 amino acids.

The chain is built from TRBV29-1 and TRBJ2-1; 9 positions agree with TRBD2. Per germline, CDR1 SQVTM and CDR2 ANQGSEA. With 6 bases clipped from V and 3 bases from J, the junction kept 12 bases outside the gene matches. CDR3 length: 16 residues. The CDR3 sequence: CSVPSSGSQDYNEQFF. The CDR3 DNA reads TGCAGCGTCCCGAGTAGCGGGAGCCAAGACTACAATGAGCAGTTCTTC.

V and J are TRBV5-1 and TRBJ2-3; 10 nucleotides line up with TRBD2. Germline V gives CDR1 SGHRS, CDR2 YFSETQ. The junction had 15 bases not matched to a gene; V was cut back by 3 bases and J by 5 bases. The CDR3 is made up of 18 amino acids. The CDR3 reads CASSSHQRAAGGQDTQYF. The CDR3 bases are TGCGCCAGCAGCTCTCATCAGAGGGCAGCGGGAGGGCAAGATACGCAGTATTTT.

CDR3 in DNA: TGTGCCAGCAGCCAAGCTAACAGGACTAGCTTTTACAATGAGCAGTTCTTC. Its protein product is CASSQANRTSFYNEQFF. The genes are TRBV14 and TRBJ2-1; TRBD2 matches at 8 bases. This CDR3 spans 17 amino acids. The V and J ends lost 1 base and 4 bases, in that order; junction bases with no gene match: 9. Germline V gives CDR1 SGHDN, CDR2 FVKESK.

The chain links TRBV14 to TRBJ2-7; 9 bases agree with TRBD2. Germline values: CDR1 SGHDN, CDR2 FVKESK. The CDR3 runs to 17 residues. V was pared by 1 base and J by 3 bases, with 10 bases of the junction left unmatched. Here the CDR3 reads CASSQGQPGLAIYEQYF. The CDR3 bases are TGTGCCAGCAGCCAAGGGCAGCCGGGACTAGCAATCTACGAGCAGTACTTC.

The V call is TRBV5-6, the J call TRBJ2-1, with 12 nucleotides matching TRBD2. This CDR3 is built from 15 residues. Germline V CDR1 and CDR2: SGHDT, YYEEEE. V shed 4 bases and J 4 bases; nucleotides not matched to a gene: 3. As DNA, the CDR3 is TGTGCCAGCAGCCAACTAGCGGGAGGATACAATGAGCAGTTCTTC. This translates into CASSQLAGGYNEQFF.

The CDR3 loop reads CASSQEPQLGLANTGELFF. CDR3 bases: TGTGCCAGCAGCCAAGAACCACAACTAGGACTAGCCAACACCGGGGAGCTGTTTTTT. The chain couples TRBV4-2 to TRBJ2-2, with 8 bases that match TRBD2. CDR3 length: 19 residues. V was pared by 0 bases and J by 2 bases, with 11 bases of the junction left unmatched. From germline, CDR1 is LGHNA and CDR2 YNFKEQ.

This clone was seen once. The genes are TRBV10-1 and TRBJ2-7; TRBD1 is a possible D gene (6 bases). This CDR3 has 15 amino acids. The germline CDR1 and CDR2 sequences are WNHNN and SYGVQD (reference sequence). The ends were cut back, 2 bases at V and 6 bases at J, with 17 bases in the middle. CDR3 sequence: CASSEARRTEGEQYF. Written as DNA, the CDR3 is TGCGCCAGCAGTGAGGCTCGAAGGACAGAGGGCGAGCAGTACTTC.

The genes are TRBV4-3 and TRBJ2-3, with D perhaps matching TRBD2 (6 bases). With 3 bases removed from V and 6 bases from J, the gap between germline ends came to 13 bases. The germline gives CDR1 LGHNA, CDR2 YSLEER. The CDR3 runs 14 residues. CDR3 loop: CASSQGGLGDTQYF. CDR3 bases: TGCGCCAGCAGCCAGGGGGGTTTGGGGGATACGCAGTATTTT.

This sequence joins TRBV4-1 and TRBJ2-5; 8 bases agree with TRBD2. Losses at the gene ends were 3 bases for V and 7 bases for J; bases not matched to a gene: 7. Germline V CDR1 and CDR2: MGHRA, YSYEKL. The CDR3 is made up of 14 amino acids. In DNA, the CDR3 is TGCGCCAGCAGCCAGGGACTAGGGGGGAGGACCCAGTACTTC. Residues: CASSQGLGGRTQYF.

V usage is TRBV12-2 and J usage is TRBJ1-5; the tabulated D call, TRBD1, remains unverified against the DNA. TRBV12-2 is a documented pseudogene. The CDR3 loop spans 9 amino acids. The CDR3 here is CASRSRQHF. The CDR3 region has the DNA TGTGCAAGTCGCTCCAGACAGCATTTT.

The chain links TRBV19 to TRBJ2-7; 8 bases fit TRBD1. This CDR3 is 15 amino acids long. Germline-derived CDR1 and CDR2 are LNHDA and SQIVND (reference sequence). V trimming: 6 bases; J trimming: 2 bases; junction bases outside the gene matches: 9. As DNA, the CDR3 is TGTGCCAGTAGCCCGGTCAGGGGGCTTCCCTACGAGCAGTACTTC. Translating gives CASSPVRGLPYEQYF.

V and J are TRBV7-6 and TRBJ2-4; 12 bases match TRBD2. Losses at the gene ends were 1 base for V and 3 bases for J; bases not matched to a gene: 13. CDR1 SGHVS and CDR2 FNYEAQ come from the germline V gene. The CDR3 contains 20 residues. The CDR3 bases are TGTGCCAGCAGCTTAGGGGGGCCTAGCGGGAGGGCCGGGGTCAAAAACATTCAGTACTTC. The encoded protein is CASSLGGPSGRAGVKNIQYF.

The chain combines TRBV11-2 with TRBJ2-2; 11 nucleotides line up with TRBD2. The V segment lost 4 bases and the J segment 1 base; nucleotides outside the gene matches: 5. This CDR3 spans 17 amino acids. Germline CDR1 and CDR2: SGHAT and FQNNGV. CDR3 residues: CASSSPGLAENTGELFF. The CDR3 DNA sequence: TGTGCCAGCAGCTCCCCGGGACTAGCGGAGAACACCGGGGAGCTGTTTTTT.